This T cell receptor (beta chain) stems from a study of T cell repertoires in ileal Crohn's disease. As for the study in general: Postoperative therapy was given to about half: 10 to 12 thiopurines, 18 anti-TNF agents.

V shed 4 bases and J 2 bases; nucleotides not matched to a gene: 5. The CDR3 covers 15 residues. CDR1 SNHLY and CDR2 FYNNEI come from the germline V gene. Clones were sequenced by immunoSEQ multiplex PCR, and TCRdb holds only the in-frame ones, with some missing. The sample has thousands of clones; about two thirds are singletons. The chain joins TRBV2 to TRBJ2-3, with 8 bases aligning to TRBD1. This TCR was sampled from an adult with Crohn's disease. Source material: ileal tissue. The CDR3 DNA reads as TGTGCCAGCAGTGGACGGGACAGGATCACAGATACGCAGTATTTT. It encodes CASSGRDRITDTQYF.